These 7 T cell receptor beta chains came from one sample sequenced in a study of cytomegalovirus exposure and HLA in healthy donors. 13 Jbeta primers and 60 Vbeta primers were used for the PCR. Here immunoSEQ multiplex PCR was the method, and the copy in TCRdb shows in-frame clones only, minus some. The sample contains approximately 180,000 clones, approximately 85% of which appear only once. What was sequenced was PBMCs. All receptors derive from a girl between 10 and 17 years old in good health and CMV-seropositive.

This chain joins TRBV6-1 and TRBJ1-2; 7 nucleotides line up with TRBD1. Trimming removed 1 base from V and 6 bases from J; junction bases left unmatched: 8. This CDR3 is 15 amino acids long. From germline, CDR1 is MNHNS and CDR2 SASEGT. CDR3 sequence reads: CASSEGGNRGNGYTF. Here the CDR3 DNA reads TGTGCCAGCAGTGAAGGGGGGAACAGGGGAAATGGCTACACCTTC.

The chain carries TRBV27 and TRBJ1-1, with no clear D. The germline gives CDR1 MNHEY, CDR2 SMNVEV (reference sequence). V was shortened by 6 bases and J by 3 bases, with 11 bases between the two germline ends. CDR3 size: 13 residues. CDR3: CASSFVVDTEAFF. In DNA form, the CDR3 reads TGTGCCAGCAGCTTCGTAGTGGACACTGAAGCTTTCTTT.

The DNA for the CDR3 is TGTGCCAGCAGTGAGGAGCTCGTGAACACTGAAGCTTTCTTT. It codes for CASSEELVNTEAFF. The genes are TRBV2 and TRBJ1-1; D not resolved. Trimming stripped 3 bases from V and 0 bases from J, with 8 bases between. The CDR3 contains 14 residues. CDR1 and CDR2 (germline): SNHLY, FYNNEI. The full variable domain, in which reference TRBV2 and TRBJ1-1 provide the parts outside the CDR3, is EPEVTQTPSHQVTQMGQEVILRCVPISNHLYFYWYRQILGQKVEFLVSFYNNEISEKSEIFDDQFSVERPDGSNFTLKIRSTKLEDSAMYFCASSEELVNTEAFFGQGTRLTVV.

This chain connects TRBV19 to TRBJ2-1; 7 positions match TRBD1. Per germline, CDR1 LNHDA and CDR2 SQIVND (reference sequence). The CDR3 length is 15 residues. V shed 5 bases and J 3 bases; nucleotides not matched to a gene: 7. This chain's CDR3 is CASSWGDRDYNEQFF. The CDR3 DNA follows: TGTGCCAGTAGTTGGGGAGACAGGGACTACAATGAGCAGTTCTTC.

CDR3 coding DNA: TGTGCCAGCGGACAGTCGAACACTGAAGCTTTCTTT. Its translation: CASGQSNTEAFF. J is TRBJ1-1 and V is TRBV9; D is possibly TRBD1 (6 bases). The CDR3 loop spans 12 amino acids. Germline loops: CDR1 SGDLS, CDR2 YYNGEE. Trimming removed 7 bases from V and 1 base from J, with 8 bases in between.

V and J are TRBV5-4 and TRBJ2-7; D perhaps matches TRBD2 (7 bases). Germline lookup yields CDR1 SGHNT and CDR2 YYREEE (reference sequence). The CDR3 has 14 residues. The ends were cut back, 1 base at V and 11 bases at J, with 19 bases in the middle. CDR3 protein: CASSLNLERGGEYF. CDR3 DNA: TGTGCCAGCAGCTTGAATTTAGAAAGGGGGGGAGAGTACTTC.

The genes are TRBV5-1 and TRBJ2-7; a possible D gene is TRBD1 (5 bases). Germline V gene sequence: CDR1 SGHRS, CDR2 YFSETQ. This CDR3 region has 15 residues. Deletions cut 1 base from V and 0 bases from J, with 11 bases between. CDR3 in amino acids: CASSLLTEGSYEQYF. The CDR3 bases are TGCGCCAGCAGCTTGTTGACAGAAGGCTCCTACGAGCAGTACTTC.